A selection of T cell receptor beta chains follows, all from one sample in a study of post-analysis software for immune sequencing data. TCRdb itself ran the PCR reads through MiXCR, one entry per CDR3 protein. Of fewer than 850,000 distinct CDR3 sequences in the sample, approximately 30% were seen once. Sequences were obtained from blood. Every receptor here comes from a girl aged 5 to 17 with multiple sclerosis. The CDR3 runs from the conserved cysteine through the conserved F or W. Fields, in order: V gene, CDR3 length, clone size, J gene, D gene, CDR3 DNA, CDR3 protein. The D gene is left open where the match is weak. Where a row states a size, it is once, few, many or the class of an expanded clone; other rows omit it.

V gene: TRBV7-8; CDR3 length: 15; clone size: -; J gene: TRBJ2-7; D gene: -; CDR3 DNA: TGTGCCAGCAGCCACCCCGGTACCACGGCCTACGAGCAGTACTTC; CDR3 protein: CASSHPGTTAYEQYF
V gene: TRBV24-1; CDR3 length: 13; clone size: -; J gene: TRBJ1-4; D gene: -; CDR3 DNA: TGTGCCACCCGGGACCGACATAATGAAAAACTGTTTTTT; CDR3 protein: CATRDRHNEKLFF
V gene: TRBV10-3; CDR3 length: 14; clone size: -; J gene: TRBJ1-6; D gene: -; CDR3 DNA: TGTGCCATCAGGCCGACAGGAGGCATTTCACCCCTCCACTTT; CDR3 protein: CAIRPTGGISPLHF
V gene: TRBV7-2; CDR3 length: 13; clone size: -; J gene: TRBJ2-7; D gene: -; CDR3 DNA: TGTGCCAGCAGATTCGCTAGCCTCTCCGAGCAGCACTTC; CDR3 protein: CASRFASLSEQHF
V gene: TRBV4-2; CDR3 length: 15; clone size: -; J gene: TRBJ1-1; D gene: -; CDR3 DNA: TGTGCCAGCAGCCAAGTACGACAGCCGAACACTGAAGCTTTCTTT; CDR3 protein: CASSQVRQPNTEAFF
V gene: TRBV12-3/TRBV12-4; CDR3 length: 15; clone size: -; J gene: TRBJ1-5; D gene: TRBD1; CDR3 DNA: TGTGCCAGCAGCAAAGGGACAGGGGGGGATCAGCCCCAGCATTTT; CDR3 protein: CASSKGTGGDQPQHF
V gene: TRBV27; CDR3 length: 16; clone size: few; J gene: TRBJ1-5; D gene: TRBD1; CDR3 DNA: TGTGCCAGCAGTTTGGACGGGACAGGGTCCGCTCAGCCCCAGCATTTT; CDR3 protein: CASSLDGTGSAQPQHF
V gene: TRBV10-3; CDR3 length: 18; clone size: many; J gene: TRBJ2-5; D gene: -; CDR3 DNA: TGTGCCATCAGTGACCCCGCGGGGTTTTCCAAATTAGGAGAGACCCAGTACTTC; CDR3 protein: CAISDPAGFSKLGETQYF
V gene: TRBV28; CDR3 length: 14; clone size: -; J gene: TRBJ2-3; D gene: -; CDR3 DNA: TGTGCCACCGGGGCGGGCGGGATAACAGATACGCAGTATTTT; CDR3 protein: CATGAGGITDTQYF
V gene: TRBV15; CDR3 length: 14; clone size: -; J gene: TRBJ1-2; D gene: -; CDR3 DNA: TGTGCCACCAGCAGAGATCATGCGGCCCTTGGCTACACCTTC; CDR3 protein: CATSRDHAALGYTF
V gene: TRBV20-1; CDR3 length: 16; clone size: -; J gene: TRBJ2-1; D gene: -; CDR3 DNA: TGCAGTGCTAGAACGGACACAGGAGACTCCTACAATGAGCAGTTCTTC; CDR3 protein: CSARTDTGDSYNEQFF
V gene: TRBV10-3; CDR3 length: 18; clone size: -; J gene: TRBJ2-3; D gene: TRBD2; CDR3 DNA: TGTGCCATCAGACCCGGAACCACGATAGCGGGAGCCCTGGATACGCAGTATTTT; CDR3 protein: CAIRPGTTIAGALDTQYF
V gene: TRBV10-3; CDR3 length: 15; clone size: few; J gene: TRBJ2-2; D gene: -; CDR3 DNA: TGTGCCATCAGTAGGGACACAAAGAACACCGGGGAGCTGTTTTTT; CDR3 protein: CAISRDTKNTGELFF
V gene: TRBV7-2; CDR3 length: 16; clone size: few; J gene: TRBJ2-4; D gene: -; CDR3 DNA: TGTGCCAGCAGCTTATCCCAGGGGCCGAGCAAAAACATTCAGTACTTC; CDR3 protein: CASSLSQGPSKNIQYF
V gene: TRBV5-1; CDR3 length: 16; clone size: -; J gene: TRBJ2-1; D gene: TRBD1; CDR3 DNA: TGCGCCAGGACCGCCGCCGGGACAGGGTTCCGCGATGAGCAGTTCTTC; CDR3 protein: CARTAAGTGFRDEQFF
V gene: TRBV18; CDR3 length: 14; clone size: -; J gene: TRBJ2-7; D gene: TRBD1; CDR3 DNA: TGTGCCAGCTTCGGACAGGGAAGCTACAATGAGCAGTACTTC; CDR3 protein: CASFGQGSYNEQYF
V gene: TRBV9; CDR3 length: 15; clone size: -; J gene: TRBJ2-2; D gene: -; CDR3 DNA: TGTGCCAGCAGCGTAGAGGCATTGGGAGCCGGGGAGCTGTTTTTT; CDR3 protein: CASSVEALGAGELFF
V gene: TRBV6-5; CDR3 length: 19; clone size: many; J gene: TRBJ2-7; D gene: -; CDR3 DNA: TGTGCCAGCAGTTATTGGCCGGGGAGGGGGACAAACTATTCCTACGAGCAGTACTTC; CDR3 protein: CASSYWPGRGTNYSYEQYF
V gene: TRBV4-3; CDR3 length: 15; clone size: -; J gene: TRBJ2-1; D gene: TRBD2; CDR3 DNA: TGCGCCAGCAGCCATACTAGCGGGGGTGTGAATGAGCAGTTCTTC; CDR3 protein: CASSHTSGGVNEQFF
V gene: TRBV14; CDR3 length: 17; clone size: few; J gene: TRBJ2-5; D gene: -; CDR3 DNA: TGTGCCAGCAGCCACCTTGTTGGGGCGGGGAAGGCGGAGACCCAGTACTTC; CDR3 protein: CASSHLVGAGKAETQYF
V gene: TRBV15; CDR3 length: 15; clone size: -; J gene: TRBJ1-3; D gene: TRBD1; CDR3 DNA: TGTGCCACCAGCAGGGACAGGGCGAGTGGAAACACCATATATTTT; CDR3 protein: CATSRDRASGNTIYF
V gene: TRBV6-1; CDR3 length: 14; clone size: -; J gene: TRBJ1-2; D gene: -; CDR3 DNA: TGTGCCAGCAGGATGGGGGGGGGCGCCTATGGCTACACCTTC; CDR3 protein: CASRMGGGAYGYTF
V gene: TRBV6-2/TRBV6-3; CDR3 length: 13; clone size: -; J gene: TRBJ1-5; D gene: -; CDR3 DNA: TGTGCCAGCAGTTACTCGGTTCGGCAGCCCCAGCATTTT; CDR3 protein: CASSYSVRQPQHF
V gene: TRBV7-2; CDR3 length: 12; clone size: -; J gene: TRBJ2-7; D gene: -; CDR3 DNA: TGTGCCAGCAGCCTAGACAGTAACGAGCAGTACTTC; CDR3 protein: CASSLDSNEQYF
V gene: TRBV20-1; CDR3 length: 13; clone size: -; J gene: TRBJ2-7; D gene: -; CDR3 DNA: TGCAGTGCTAGGTGGGCAGAGGACAATGAGCAGTACTTC; CDR3 protein: CSARWAEDNEQYF
V gene: TRBV29-1; CDR3 length: 12; clone size: -; J gene: TRBJ2-7; D gene: -; CDR3 DNA: TGCAGCGGTGGGCCCGGGGCAAACGAGCAGTACTTC; CDR3 protein: CSGGPGANEQYF